This TCR beta chain came from a study of shared clonotypes between healthy human individuals. Only in-frame clones appear in the TCRdb table, and some are missing; sequencing was by immunoSEQ multiplex PCR. Found here are around 2.3 million clones, 90% to 96% of them singletons; the top ten hold about 0.13%. With 2 bases clipped from V and 4 bases from J, the junction kept 4 bases outside the gene matches. The CDR3 spans 14 residues. Germline CDR1 and CDR2: SGHRS and YFSETQ. The sequencing sample was made of naive CD4+ T cells sorted from blood. Indicated subset: CD45RA+ positively selected. This receptor was obtained from a man aged 18 to 29 in good health. The chain combines TRBV5-1 with TRBJ2-7, with 9 nucleotides matching TRBD1. The CDR3 loop is CASSFTGGQYEQYF. The CDR3 DNA sequence: TGCGCCAGCAGCTTTACAGGGGGCCAGTACGAGCAGTACTTC. Supplemented by reference TRBV5-1 and TRBJ2-7, the full variable domain reads KAGVTQTPRYLIKTRGQQVTLSCSPISGHRSVSWYQQTPGQGLQFLFEYFSETQRNKGNFPGRFSGRQFSNSRSEMNVSTLELGDSALYLCASSFTGGQYEQYFGPGTRLTVT.